This T cell receptor beta chain was sequenced during a study of graft-versus-host responses after intestinal transplantation. The wider study: Following induction with anti-thymocyte globulin, all recipients were given tacrolimus and steroids for about 3 years. Study-level points and caveats: Researchers found GvH clones in recipient marrow, and some showed up first in ileum or blood.

CDR1 is MNHNS, CDR2 SASEGT, per germline. The length of the CDR3 is 12 residues. The germline V and J ends were trimmed by 4 bases and 2 bases, with 5 bases remaining between them. Repertoires were generated with immunoSEQ multiplex PCR, while TCRdb's copy carries only in-frame clones and drops some. The sample has 88,000 or so clones, almost 90% seen once. On this clone: What it recognizes is unknown.

This receptor was identified in a human donor who received an intestinal transplant. The chain carries TRBV6-1 and TRBJ1-2; no clear D. The sequencing here drew on unstimulated CD4+ T cells sorted from spleen or lymph node cells, taken before intestinal transplant. The DNA of the CDR3 is TGTGCCAGCAGTGGGAGAAACTATGGCTACACCTTC. Translation gives CASSGRNYGYTF.